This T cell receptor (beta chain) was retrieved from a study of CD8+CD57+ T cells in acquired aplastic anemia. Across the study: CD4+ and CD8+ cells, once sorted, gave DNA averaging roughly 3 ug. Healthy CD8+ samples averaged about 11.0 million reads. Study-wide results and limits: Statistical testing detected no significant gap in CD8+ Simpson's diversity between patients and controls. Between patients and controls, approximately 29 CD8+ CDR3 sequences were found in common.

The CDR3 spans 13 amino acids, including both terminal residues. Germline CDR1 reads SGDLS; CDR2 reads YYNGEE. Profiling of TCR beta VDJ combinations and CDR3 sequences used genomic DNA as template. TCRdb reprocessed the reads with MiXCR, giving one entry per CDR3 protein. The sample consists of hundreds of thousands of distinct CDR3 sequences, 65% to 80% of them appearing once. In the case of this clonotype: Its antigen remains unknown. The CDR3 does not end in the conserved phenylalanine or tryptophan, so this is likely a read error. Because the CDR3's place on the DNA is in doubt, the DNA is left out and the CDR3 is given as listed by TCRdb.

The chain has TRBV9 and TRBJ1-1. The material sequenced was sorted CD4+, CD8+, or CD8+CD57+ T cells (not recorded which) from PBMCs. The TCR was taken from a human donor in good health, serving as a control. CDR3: CASSVMTSLADEL.